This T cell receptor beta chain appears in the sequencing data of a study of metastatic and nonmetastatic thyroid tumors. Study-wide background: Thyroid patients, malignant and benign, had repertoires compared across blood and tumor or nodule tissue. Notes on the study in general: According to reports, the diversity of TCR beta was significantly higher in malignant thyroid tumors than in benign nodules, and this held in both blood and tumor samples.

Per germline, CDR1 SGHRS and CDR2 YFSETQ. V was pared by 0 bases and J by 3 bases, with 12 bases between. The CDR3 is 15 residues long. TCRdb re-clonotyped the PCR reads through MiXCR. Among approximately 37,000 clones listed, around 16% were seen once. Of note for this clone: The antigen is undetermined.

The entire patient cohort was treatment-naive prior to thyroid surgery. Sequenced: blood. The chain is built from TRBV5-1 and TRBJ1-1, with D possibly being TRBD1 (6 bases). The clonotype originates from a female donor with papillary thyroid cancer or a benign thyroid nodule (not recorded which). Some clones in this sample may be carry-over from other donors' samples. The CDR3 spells CASSLVVGADTEAFF. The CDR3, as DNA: TGCGCCAGCAGCTTGGTGGTGGGGGCGGACACTGAAGCTTTCTTT.